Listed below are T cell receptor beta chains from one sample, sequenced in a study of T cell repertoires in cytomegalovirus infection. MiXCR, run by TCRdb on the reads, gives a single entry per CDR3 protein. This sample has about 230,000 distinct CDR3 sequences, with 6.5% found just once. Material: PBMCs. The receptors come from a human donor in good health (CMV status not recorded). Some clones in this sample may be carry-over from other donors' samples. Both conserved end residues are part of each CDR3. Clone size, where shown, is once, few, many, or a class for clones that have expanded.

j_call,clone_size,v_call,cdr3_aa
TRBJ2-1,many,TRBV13,CASSFYSGVEQFF
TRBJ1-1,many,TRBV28,CASSLGRGSNTEAFF
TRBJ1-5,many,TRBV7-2,CASSLDPNQPQHF
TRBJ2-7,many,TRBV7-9,CASSLLAGGLEQYF
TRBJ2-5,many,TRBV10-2,CASTGGWQETQYF
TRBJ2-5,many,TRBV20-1,CSARKGNQETQYF
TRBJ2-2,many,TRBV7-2,CASSKDIGELFF
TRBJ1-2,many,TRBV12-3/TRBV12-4,CASSLGSQKFYGYTF
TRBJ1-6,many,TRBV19,CASSIEPFNSPLHF
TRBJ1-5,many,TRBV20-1,CSASGDRGHEQPQHF
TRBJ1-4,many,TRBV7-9,CASSKGPGTTGVLSNEKLFF
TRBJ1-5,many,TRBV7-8,CASSSPGQGASYSNQPQHF
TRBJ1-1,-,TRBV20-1,CSAQDRGLSEAFF
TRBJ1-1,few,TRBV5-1,CASSLGGGALNTEAFF
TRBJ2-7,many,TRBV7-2,CASSFQPGGIYEQYF
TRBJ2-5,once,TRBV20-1,CSARDVGASETQYF
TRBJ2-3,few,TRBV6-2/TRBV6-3,CASSYSPGRHSTDTQYF
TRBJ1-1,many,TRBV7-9,CASSLLGVSEAFF
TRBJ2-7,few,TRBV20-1,CSASNLFGGPFEQYF
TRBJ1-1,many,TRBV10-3,CAISRDPNTEAFF
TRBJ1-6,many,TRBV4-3,CASSQAGPEGLHF
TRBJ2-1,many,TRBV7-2,CASSLTPLGLAEQFF
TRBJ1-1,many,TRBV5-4,CASSYPRGGGGAEAFF